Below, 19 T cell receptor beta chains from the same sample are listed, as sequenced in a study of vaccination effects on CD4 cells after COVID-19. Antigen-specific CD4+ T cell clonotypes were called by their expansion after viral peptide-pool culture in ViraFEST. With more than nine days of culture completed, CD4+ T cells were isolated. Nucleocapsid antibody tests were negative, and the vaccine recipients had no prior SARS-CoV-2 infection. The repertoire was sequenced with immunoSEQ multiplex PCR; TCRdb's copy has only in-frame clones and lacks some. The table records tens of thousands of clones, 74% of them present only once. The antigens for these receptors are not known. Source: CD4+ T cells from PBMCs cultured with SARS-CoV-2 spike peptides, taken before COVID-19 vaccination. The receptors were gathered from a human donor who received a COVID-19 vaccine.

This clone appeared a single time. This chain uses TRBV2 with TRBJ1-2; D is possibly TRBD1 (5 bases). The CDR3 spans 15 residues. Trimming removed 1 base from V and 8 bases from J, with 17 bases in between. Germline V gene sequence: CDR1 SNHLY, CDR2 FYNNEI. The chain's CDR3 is CASSEESGDQSGYTF. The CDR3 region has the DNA TGTGCCAGCAGTGAAGAGTCGGGGGATCAAAGCGGCTACACCTTC. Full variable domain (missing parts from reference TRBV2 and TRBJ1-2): EPEVTQTPSHQVTQMGQEVILRCVPISNHLYFYWYRQILGQKVEFLVSFYNNEISEKSEIFDDQFSVERPDGSNFTLKIRSTKLEDSAMYFCASSEESGDQSGYTFGSGTRLTVV.

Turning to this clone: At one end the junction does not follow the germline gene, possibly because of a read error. The CDR3 loop reads CASSLFTTRLAGGPGGDTDTQYF. As DNA, the CDR3 is TGTGCCAGTAGCTTATTTACTACAAGACTAGCGGGAGGGCCGGGGGGCGACACAGATACGCAGTATTTT. The V gene is TRBV13, the J gene TRBJ2-3, with 14 bases matching TRBD2. There are 23 residues in the CDR3. The germline CDR1 and CDR2 sequences are PRHDT and FYEKMQ (reference sequence).

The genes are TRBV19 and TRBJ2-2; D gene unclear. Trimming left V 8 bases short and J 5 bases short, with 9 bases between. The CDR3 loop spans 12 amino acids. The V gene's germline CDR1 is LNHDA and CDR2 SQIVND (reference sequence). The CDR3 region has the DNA TGTGCCAGTTCGACAACTACCGGGGAGCTGTTTTTT. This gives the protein CASSTTTGELFF.

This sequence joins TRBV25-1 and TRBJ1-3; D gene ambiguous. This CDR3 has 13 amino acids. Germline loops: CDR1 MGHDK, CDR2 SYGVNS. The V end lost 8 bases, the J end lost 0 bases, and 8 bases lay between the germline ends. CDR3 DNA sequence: TGTGCCAGCCAGGTTTACTCTGGAAACACCATATATTTT. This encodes CASQVYSGNTIYF.

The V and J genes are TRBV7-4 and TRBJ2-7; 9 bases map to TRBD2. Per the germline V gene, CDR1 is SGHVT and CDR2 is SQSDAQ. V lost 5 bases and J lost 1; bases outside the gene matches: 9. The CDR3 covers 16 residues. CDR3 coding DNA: TGTGCCAGCAGCGCGCCTTCTAGCGGGATTTCCTACGAGCAGTACTTC. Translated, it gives CASSAPSSGISYEQYF.

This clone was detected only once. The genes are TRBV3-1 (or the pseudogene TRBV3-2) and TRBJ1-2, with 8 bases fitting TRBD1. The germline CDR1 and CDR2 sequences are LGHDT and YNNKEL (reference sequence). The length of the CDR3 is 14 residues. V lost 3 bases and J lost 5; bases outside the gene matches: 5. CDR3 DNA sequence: TGTGCCAGCAGCCACCGCGGGACAGGATATGGCTACACCTTC. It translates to CASSHRGTGYGYTF.

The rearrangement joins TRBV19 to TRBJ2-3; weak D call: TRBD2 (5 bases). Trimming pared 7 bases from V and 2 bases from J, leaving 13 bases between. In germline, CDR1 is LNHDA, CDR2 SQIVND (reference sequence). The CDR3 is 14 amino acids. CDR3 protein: CASKLDLSTDTQYF. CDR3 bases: TGTGCCAGTAAGCTGGACTTATCCACAGATACGCAGTATTTT.

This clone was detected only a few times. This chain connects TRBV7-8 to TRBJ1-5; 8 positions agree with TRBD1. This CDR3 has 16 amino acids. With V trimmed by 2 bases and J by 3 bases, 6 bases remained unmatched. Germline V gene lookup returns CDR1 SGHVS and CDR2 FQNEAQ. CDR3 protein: CASSLIDRGNNQPQHF. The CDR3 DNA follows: TGTGCCAGCAGCTTAATCGACAGGGGAAACAATCAGCCCCAGCATTTT.

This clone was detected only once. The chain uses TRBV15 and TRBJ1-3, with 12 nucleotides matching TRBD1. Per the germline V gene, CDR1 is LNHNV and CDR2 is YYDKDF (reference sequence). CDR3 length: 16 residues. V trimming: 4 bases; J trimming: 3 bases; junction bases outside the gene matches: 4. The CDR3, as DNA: TGTGCCACCAGCACCAGGGACAGGGGGCTTGGAAACACCATATATTTT. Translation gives CATSTRDRGLGNTIYF.

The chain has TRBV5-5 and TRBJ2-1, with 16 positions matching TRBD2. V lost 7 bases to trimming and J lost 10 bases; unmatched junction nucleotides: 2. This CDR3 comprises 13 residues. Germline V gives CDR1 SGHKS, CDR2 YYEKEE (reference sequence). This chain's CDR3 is CASGTSGRDEQFF. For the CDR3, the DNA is TGTGCCAGCGGGACTAGCGGGAGGGACGAGCAGTTCTTC. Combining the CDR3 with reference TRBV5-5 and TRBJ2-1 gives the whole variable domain DAGVTQSPTHLIKTRGQQVTLRCSPISGHKSVSWYQQVLGQGPQFIFQYYEKEERGRGNFPDRFSARQFPNYSSELNVNALLLGDSALYLCASGTSGRDEQFFGPGTRLTVL.

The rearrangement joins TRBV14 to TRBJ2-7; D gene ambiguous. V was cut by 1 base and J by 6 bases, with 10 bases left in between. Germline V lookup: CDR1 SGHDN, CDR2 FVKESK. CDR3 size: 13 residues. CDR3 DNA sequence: TGTGCCAGCAGCCAAGTCGGCGTCCTCGAGCAGTACTTC. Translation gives CASSQVGVLEQYF. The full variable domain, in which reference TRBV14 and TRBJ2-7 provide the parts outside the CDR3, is EAGVTQFPSHSVIEKGQTVTLRCDPISGHDNLYWYRRVMGKEIKFLLHFVKESKQDESGMPNNRFLAERTGGTYSTLKVQPAELEDSGVYFCASSQVGVLEQYFGPGTRLTVT.

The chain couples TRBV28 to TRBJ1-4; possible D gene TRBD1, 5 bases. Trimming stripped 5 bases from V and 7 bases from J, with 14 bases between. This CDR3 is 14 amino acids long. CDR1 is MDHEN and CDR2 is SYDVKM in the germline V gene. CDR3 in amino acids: CASSTPGRTEKLFF. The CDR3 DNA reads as TGTGCCAGCAGTACGCCGGGACGAACTGAAAAACTGTTTTTT. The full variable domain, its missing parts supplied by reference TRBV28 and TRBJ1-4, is DVKVTQSSRYLVKRTGEKVFLECVQDMDHENMFWYRQDPGLGLRLIYFSYDVKMKEKGDIPEGYSVSREKKERFSLILESASTNQTSMYLCASSTPGRTEKLFFGSGTQLSVL.

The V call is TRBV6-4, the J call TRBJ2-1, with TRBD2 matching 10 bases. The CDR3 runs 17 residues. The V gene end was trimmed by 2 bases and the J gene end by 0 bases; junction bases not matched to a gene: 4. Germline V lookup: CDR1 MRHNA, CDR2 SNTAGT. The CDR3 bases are TGTGCCAGCAGTGACGAGAGGACTAGCGGCTCCTACAATGAGCAGTTCTTC. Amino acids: CASSDERTSGSYNEQFF.

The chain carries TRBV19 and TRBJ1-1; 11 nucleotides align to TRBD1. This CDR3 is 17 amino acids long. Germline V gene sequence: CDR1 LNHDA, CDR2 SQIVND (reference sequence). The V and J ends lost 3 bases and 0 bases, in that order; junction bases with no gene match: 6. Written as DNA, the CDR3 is TGTGCCAGTAGTATTTGGGGGACAGGGGGGATGAACACTGAAGCTTTCTTT. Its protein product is CASSIWGTGGMNTEAFF.

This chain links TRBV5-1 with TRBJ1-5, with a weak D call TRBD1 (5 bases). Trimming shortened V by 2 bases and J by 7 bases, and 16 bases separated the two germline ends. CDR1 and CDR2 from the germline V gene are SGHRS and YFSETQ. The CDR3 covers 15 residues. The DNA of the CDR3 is TGCGCCAGCAGCTTCGGCGCCGCTCAGGGACAGCCCCAGCATTTT. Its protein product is CASSFGAAQGQPQHF.

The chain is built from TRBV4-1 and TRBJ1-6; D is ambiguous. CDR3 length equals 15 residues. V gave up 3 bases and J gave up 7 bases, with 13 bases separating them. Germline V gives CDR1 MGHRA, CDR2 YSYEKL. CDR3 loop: CASSHIGRKNSPLHF. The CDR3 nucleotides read TGCGCCAGCAGCCACATCGGGAGGAAAAATTCACCCCTCCACTTT.

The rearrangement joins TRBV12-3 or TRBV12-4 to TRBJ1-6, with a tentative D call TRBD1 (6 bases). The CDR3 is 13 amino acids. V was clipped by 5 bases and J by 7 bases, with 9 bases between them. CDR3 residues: CASSRGGNSPLHF. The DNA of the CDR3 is TGTGCCAGCAGTAGGGGGGGGAATTCACCCCTCCACTTT.

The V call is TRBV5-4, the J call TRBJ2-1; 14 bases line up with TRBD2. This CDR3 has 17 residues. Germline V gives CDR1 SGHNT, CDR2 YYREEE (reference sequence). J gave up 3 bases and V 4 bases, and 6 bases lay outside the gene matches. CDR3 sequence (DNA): TGTGCCAGCAGCCGGACTAGCGGGGGGATTCTCTACAATGAGCAGTTCTTC. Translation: CASSRTSGGILYNEQFF.

The CDR3 is CSVDPSGDEKLFF. DNA for the CDR3: TGCAGCGTTGATCCCTCCGGAGATGAAAAACTGTTTTTT. The rearrangement uses TRBV29-1 and TRBJ1-4; D is unresolved. Looked up from germline, CDR1 is SQVTM and CDR2 is ANQGSEA. The ends were cut back, 3 bases at V and 6 bases at J, with 11 bases in the middle. The CDR3 sequence is 13 residues long.